What follows are 17 T cell receptor beta chains derived from one specimen sequenced in a study of cytomegalovirus exposure and HLA in healthy donors. Primers: 60 Vbeta forward and 13 Jbeta reverse. Some clones are missing from TCRdb's copy, which holds only in-frame ones; the method was immunoSEQ multiplex PCR. The sample has 150,000 to 200,000 clones, around 81% seen once. The sequencing input was PBMCs. The receptor set was obtained from a man aged 30-40 years in good health and CMV-seronegative.

This sequence joins TRBV7-9 and TRBJ2-1; tentatively, D is TRBD2 (5 bases). The V gene's germline CDR1 is SEHNR and CDR2 FQNEAQ (reference sequence). The CDR3 covers 11 residues. Trimming pared 5 bases from V and 9 bases from J, leaving 8 bases between. CDR3 residues: CASSLLAEQFF. CDR3 in DNA: TGTGCCAGCAGCCTTCTAGCTGAGCAGTTCTTC.

CDR3 sequence reads: CASSLAGTVSYEQYF. The CDR3 DNA follows: TGTGCCAGCAGCTTGGCCGGGACAGTATCCTACGAGCAGTACTTC. The chain uses TRBV7-9 and TRBJ2-7, with TRBD1 identical over 7 bases. The CDR3 covers 15 residues. The germline V gene encodes CDR1 SEHNR and CDR2 FQNEAQ (reference sequence). J was trimmed by 1 base and V by 3 bases; bases with no gene match: 6. The full variable domain, with the rest looked up from reference TRBV7-9 and TRBJ2-7, is DTGVSQNPRHKITKRGQNVTFRCDPISEHNRLYWYRQTLGQGPEFLTYFQNEAQLEKSRLLSDRFSAERPKGSFSTLEIQRTEQGDSAMYLCASSLAGTVSYEQYFGPGTRLTVT.

This clone showed up just once. The rearrangement links TRBV10-3 to TRBJ2-5, with a weak D call TRBD1 (6 bases). CDR3 length equals 13 residues. Per germline, CDR1 ENHRY and CDR2 SYGVKD. Between the trimmed V and J ends, which lost 7 bases and 5 bases, there was a span of 14 bases. CDR3 nucleotides: TGTGCCATCAATCAAGGGGGTGTGGAGACCCAGTACTTC. It yields the protein CAINQGGVETQYF.

The chain joins TRBV21-1 to TRBJ1-6; the D call in the table, TRBD1, was not verified against the DNA. TRBV21-1 is deemed a pseudogene. The CDR3 is 18 residues long. CDR3 amino acids: CASSKVLHTQGESSPLHF. The CDR3 region has the DNA TGTGCCAGCAGCAAAGTCCTTCATACGCAGGGGGAAAGTTCACCCCTCCACTTT.

This clone was seen a few times. V usage is TRBV5-5 and J usage is TRBJ1-1; TRBD1 is a possible D gene (6 bases). CDR1 and CDR2 from the germline V gene are SGHKS and YYEKEE (reference sequence). The CDR3 runs to 14 residues. V dropped 4 bases and J dropped 1 base, with 11 bases sitting between them. CDR3 bases: TGTGCCAGCAGCCGCGTAGGGGGGAACACTGAAGCTTTCTTT. It codes for CASSRVGGNTEAFF.

This sequence joins TRBV6-1 and TRBJ2-7; possibly TRBD2 for D (6 bases). Germline V gene data show CDR1 as MNHNS and CDR2 as SASEGT. V was clipped by 5 bases and J by 0 bases, with 14 bases between them. The CDR3 loop spans 15 amino acids. CDR3 residues: CASSKQAGGSYEQYF. The CDR3 DNA is TGTGCCAGCAGTAAACAGGCCGGGGGCTCCTACGAGCAGTACTTC.

The V and J genes are TRBV30 and TRBJ2-5, with TRBD2 identical over 7 bases. CDR3 length: 13 amino acids. Germline V gives CDR1 GTSNPN, CDR2 SVGIG (reference sequence). Losses at the gene ends were 1 base for V and 9 bases for J; bases not matched to a gene: 8. The CDR3 DNA reads TGTGCCTGGAGTGGGGCGCAGAGCGGGGCCCAGTACTTC. It yields the protein CAWSGAQSGAQYF.

V gene TRBV6-4 combines with J gene TRBJ2-3, with 9 bases matching TRBD2. V shed 10 bases, J shed 2 bases, and the junction held 10 bases outside the gene matches. Per germline, CDR1 MRHNA and CDR2 SNTAGT. The CDR3 totals 15 residues. CDR3 nucleotide sequence: TGTGCCACCCAACCCTTAGCGGGAGACACAGATACGCAGTATTTT. Residues: CATQPLAGDTDTQYF.

The J gene is TRBJ2-3, the V gene TRBV19; D is unresolved. The V gene lost 1 base and the J gene lost 3 bases, with 14 bases spanning the gap. CDR3 size: 16 residues. CDR1 and CDR2 (germline): LNHDA, SQIVND (reference sequence). CDR3 in amino acids: CASSIGGLGQTDTQYF. The CDR3 bases are TGTGCCAGTAGTATAGGTGGGCTGGGTCAGACAGATACGCAGTATTTT. The full variable domain, in which reference TRBV19 and TRBJ2-3 provide the parts outside the CDR3, is DGGITQSPKYLFRKEGQNVTLSCEQNLNHDAMYWYRQDPGQGLRLIYYSQIVNDFQKGDIAEGYSVSREKKESFPLTVTSAQKNPTAFYLCASSIGGLGQTDTQYFGPGTRLTVL.

The chain combines TRBV7-3 with TRBJ2-7; D is ambiguous. The CDR3 extends over 16 amino acids. The V gene's germline CDR1 is SGHTA and CDR2 FQGTGA. Trimming stripped 6 bases from V and 3 bases from J, with 21 bases between. The CDR3 loop reads CASSPTEVSPYYEQYF. The CDR3 nucleotides are TGTGCCAGCAGTCCAACCGAGGTTTCCCCCTACTACGAGCAGTACTTC. Supplemented by reference TRBV7-3 and TRBJ2-7, the full variable domain reads GAGVSQTPSNKVTEKGKYVELRCDPISGHTALYWYRQSLGQGPEFLIYFQGTGAADDSGLPNDRFFAVRPEGSVSTLKIQRTERGDSAVYLCASSPTEVSPYYEQYFGPGTRLTVT.

The J gene is TRBJ2-1, the V gene TRBV9, with D maybe TRBD2 (5 bases). Germline loops: CDR1 SGDLS, CDR2 YYNGEE. The V end lost 2 bases, the J end lost 8 bases, and 17 bases lay between the germline ends. CDR3 length: 15 residues. The CDR3 reads CASSVREFSFDEQFF. Written as DNA, the CDR3 is TGTGCCAGCAGCGTTAGGGAGTTTAGTTTCGATGAGCAGTTCTTC.

The chain is built from TRBV29-1 and TRBJ1-1; D is uncertain. Germline CDR1 and CDR2: SQVTM and ANQGSEA. V was pared by 3 bases and J by 11 bases, with 4 bases between. The CDR3 has 8 amino acids. CDR3 DNA sequence: TGCAGCGTTGATCGGGCTTTCTTT. It encodes CSVDRAFF.

This chain connects TRBV19 to TRBJ2-2; possibly TRBD2 for D (5 bases). The CDR3 totals 12 residues. V lost 7 bases and J 5 bases, leaving 8 bases between the germline ends. CDR1 is LNHDA, CDR2 SQIVND, per germline (reference sequence). This CDR3 reads CASKERTGELFF. Here the CDR3 DNA reads TGTGCCAGTAAAGAGCGGACCGGGGAGCTGTTTTTT.

The J gene is TRBJ2-5, the V gene TRBV7-9, with TRBD1 as a possible D gene (6 bases). The CDR3 extends over 14 amino acids. The V and J ends lost 3 bases and 2 bases respectively, with 10 bases between them. In germline, CDR1 is SEHNR, CDR2 FQNEAQ (reference sequence). The CDR3 DNA sequence: TGTGCCAGCAGCTTTGGGACAATACAAGAGACCCAGTACTTC. Protein: CASSFGTIQETQYF.

The J gene is TRBJ2-7, the V gene TRBV28, with 8 bases that match TRBD2. Germline CDR1 is MDHEN and CDR2 is SYDVKM. The CDR3 length is 14 residues. Trimming cost V 5 bases and J 4 bases; bases outside gene matches: 7. Here the CDR3 reads CASSLLAGSYEQYF. The DNA for the CDR3 is TGTGCCAGCAGTCTGTTAGCGGGGTCATACGAGCAGTACTTC.

The gene calls are TRBV28 and TRBJ2-7; D may be TRBD2 (6 bases). Trimming left V 5 bases short and J 5 bases short, with 13 bases between. Germline V gene lookup returns CDR1 MDHEN and CDR2 SYDVKM. The CDR3 runs to 13 residues. The CDR3 coding sequence is TGTGCCAGCAGTCTCAGCGGGCGGAACGAGCAGTACTTC. Its translation: CASSLSGRNEQYF.

This clone came up a few times. J is TRBJ1-1 and V is TRBV6-6; no definite D call. The CDR3 consists of 13 residues. Trimming took 4 bases from V and 1 from J, leaving 7 bases between them. Germline V CDR1 and CDR2: MNHNY, SVGAGI (reference sequence). The CDR3 spells CASSFPGNTEAFF. CDR3 DNA sequence: TGTGCCAGCAGTTTTCCAGGGAACACTGAAGCTTTCTTT.